One and the same sample provided the 28 T cell receptor beta chains below, sequenced in a study of PD-1 blockade in mismatch repair-deficient tumors. Sequenced by immunoSEQ multiplex PCR; TCRdb stores in-frame clones only, minus some. The sample yields about 66,000 clones, about 72% seen once. Material: peripheral blood, obtained 2 weeks after starting pembrolizumab. All receptors come from an adult with mismatch repair-deficient cancer.

This clone was counted only a few times. The chain has TRBV11-2 and TRBJ2-5; TRBD2 matches 14 bases. Looked up from germline, CDR1 is SGHAT and CDR2 is FQNNGV. The CDR3 spans 16 residues. V lost 5 bases and J lost 5; bases outside the gene matches: 7. The CDR3 bases are TGTGCCAGCAGCGTAGGGACTAGCGGGAGTTGGGAGACCCAGTACTTC. This encodes CASSVGTSGSWETQYF.

The rearrangement joins TRBV9 to TRBJ2-3; TRBD2 agrees at 8 bases. V gave up 2 bases and J gave up 2 bases; unmatched junction bases: 4. Germline loops: CDR1 SGDLS, CDR2 YYNGEE. The CDR3 consists of 15 residues. The CDR3 region has the DNA TGTGCCAGCAGCGTGGGGACTAGAGTCACAGATACGCAGTATTTT. Its translation is CASSVGTRVTDTQYF.

This chain joins TRBV7-8 and TRBJ1-1; D is uncertain. The CDR3 is made up of 10 amino acids. Germline V gene lookup returns CDR1 SGHVS and CDR2 FQNEAQ. The V gene lost 6 bases and the J gene lost 1 base, with 0 bases spanning the gap. CDR3 region: CASRNTEAFF. The CDR3 DNA reads TGTGCCAGCAGGAACACTGAAGCTTTCTTT.

CDR3 DNA sequence: TGTGCCAGCAGCTTGTTTCTTGGGCCACAAGAGACCCAGTACTTC. This codes for CASSLFLGPQETQYF. This sequence joins TRBV7-2 and TRBJ2-5; D unresolved. Trimming took 3 bases from V and 2 from J, leaving 13 bases between them. The germline gives CDR1 SGHTA, CDR2 FQGNSA. The CDR3 is 15 residues long. Drawing the rest from reference TRBV7-2 and TRBJ2-5, the complete variable domain is GAGVSQSPSNKVTEKGKDVELRCDPISGHTALYWYRQSLGQGLEFLIYFQGNSAPDKSGLPSDRFSAERTGGSVSTLTIQRTQQEDSAVYLCASSLFLGPQETQYFGPGTRLLVL.

The chain is built from TRBV27 and TRBJ2-3, with 10 bases matching TRBD2. Germline lookup yields CDR1 MNHEY and CDR2 SMNVEV (reference sequence). The CDR3 consists of 14 residues. V shed 6 bases and J 4 bases; nucleotides not matched to a gene: 4. The CDR3 reads CASSRLAGPDTQYF. The DNA of the CDR3 is TGTGCCAGCAGCCGACTAGCGGGCCCAGATACGCAGTATTTT.

The chain uses TRBV10-1 and TRBJ2-2; D ambiguous. The CDR3 has 12 residues. V was pared by 8 bases and J by 3 bases, with 7 bases between. CDR1 and CDR2 from the germline V gene are WNHNN and SYGVQD (reference sequence). The CDR3 sequence: CASGDHTGELFF. The CDR3 DNA reads TGCGCCAGCGGCGATCACACCGGGGAGCTGTTTTTT.

This rearrangement joins TRBV5-1 to TRBJ2-5; 11 nucleotides align to TRBD2. V gave up 4 bases and J gave up 4 bases; unmatched junction bases: 6. This CDR3 is 15 amino acids long. From germline, CDR1 is SGHRS and CDR2 YFSETQ. As DNA, the CDR3 is TGCGCCAGCAGCCCGGGACTAGCGGAAGGAGAGACCCAGTACTTC. Amino acid sequence: CASSPGLAEGETQYF.

This chain links TRBV7-3 with TRBJ2-1, with D tentatively TRBD1 or TRBD2 (5 bases each). Trimming cost V 3 bases and J 5 bases, with 11 bases left between them. The CDR3 contains 14 residues. Germline-derived CDR1 and CDR2 are SGHTA and FQGTGA. The CDR3 reads CASSFGAANNEQFF. In DNA, the CDR3 is TGTGCCAGCAGCTTCGGGGCGGCAAACAATGAGCAGTTCTTC. Full variable domain (rest looked up from reference TRBV7-3 and TRBJ2-1): GAGVSQTPSNKVTEKGKYVELRCDPISGHTALYWYRQSLGQGPEFLIYFQGTGAADDSGLPNDRFFAVRPEGSVSTLKIQRTERGDSAVYLCASSFGAANNEQFFGPGTRLTVL.

The chain combines TRBV5-6 with TRBJ2-7; 9 bases fit TRBD1. The CDR3 is made up of 14 amino acids. Germline lookup yields CDR1 SGHDT and CDR2 YYEEEE. Trimming removed 2 bases from V and 4 bases from J; junction bases left unmatched: 4. In DNA, the CDR3 is TGTGCCAGCAGCTTACAGGGGGCAGGGTACGAGCAGTACTTC. It translates to CASSLQGAGYEQYF.

Here the CDR3 reads CASSQDPTVNYGYTF. CDR3 bases: TGTGCCAGCAGCCAAGATCCCACAGTCAATTATGGCTACACCTTC. The chain joins TRBV4-2 to TRBJ1-2; unclear D gene. The CDR3 has 15 amino acids. V lost 0 bases and J lost 5, with 13 bases in between. Germline-derived CDR1 and CDR2 are LGHNA and YNFKEQ.

This sequence joins TRBV9 and TRBJ1-2, with D possibly TRBD1 on 5 matching bases. The CDR3 is 15 amino acids. Germline V gene lookup returns CDR1 SGDLS and CDR2 YYNGEE. The V end was cut by 4 bases, the J end by 2 bases, with 15 bases between. The CDR3 loop reads CASSPTLQGNYGYTF. DNA for the CDR3: TGTGCCAGCAGCCCCACCCTCCAGGGCAACTATGGCTACACCTTC.

This clone is a singleton in its sample. V gene TRBV6-6 combines with J gene TRBJ2-7; 9 bases match TRBD2. Trimming took 8 bases from V and 3 from J; bases not matched to a gene: 5. The CDR3 loop spans 13 amino acids. Germline V gene data show CDR1 as MNHNY and CDR2 as SVGAGI (reference sequence). This CDR3 is CASPSGAIYEQYF. CDR3 sequence (DNA): TGTGCCAGCCCTAGCGGGGCGATCTACGAGCAGTACTTC.

This chain connects TRBV5-5 to TRBJ2-6; D may be TRBD2 (5 bases). Germline CDR1 SGHKS, CDR2 YYEKEE (reference sequence). V was cut by 4 bases and J by 0 bases, with 11 bases left in between. The CDR3 has 16 residues. Written as DNA, the CDR3 is TGTGCCAGCAGCGGTGGACTTCGCTCTGGGGCCAACGTCCTGACTTTC. The encoded protein is CASSGGLRSGANVLTF.

The V and J genes are TRBV30 and TRBJ2-7; D perhaps matches TRBD1 (5 bases). CDR3 length equals 13 residues. In germline, CDR1 is GTSNPN, CDR2 SVGIG (reference sequence). The V end was cut by 0 bases, the J end by 0 bases, with 6 bases between. CDR3 in DNA: TGTGCCTGGAGTGTAGGGGACTCCTACGAGCAGTACTTC. This sequence encodes CAWSVGDSYEQYF.

The J gene is TRBJ2-5, the V gene TRBV5-1, with TRBD2 as a possible D gene (6 bases). The CDR3 sequence is 21 residues long. Germline CDR1 SGHRS, CDR2 YFSETQ. The germline V and J ends were trimmed by 6 bases and 2 bases, with 35 bases remaining between them. The CDR3 nucleotides read TGCGCCAGCAACGGGGATACGTTCGGGGACTTACTCCGGGGTGGTCAAGAGACCCAGTACTTC. This gives the protein CASNGDTFGDLLRGGQETQYF.

The chain has TRBV5-1 and TRBJ1-1, with TRBD1 identical over 10 bases. V lost 0 bases, J lost 1 base, and 0 bases stayed unmatched. Germline lookup yields CDR1 SGHRS and CDR2 YFSETQ. The CDR3 contains 15 residues. The CDR3 protein is CASSLGTGGNTEAFF. Here the CDR3 DNA reads TGCGCCAGCAGCTTGGGGACAGGGGGGAACACTGAAGCTTTCTTT. Complete variable domain (other parts from reference TRBV5-1 and TRBJ1-1): KAGVTQTPRYLIKTRGQQVTLSCSPISGHRSVSWYQQTPGQGLQFLFEYFSETQRNKGNFPGRFSGRQFSNSRSEMNVSTLELGDSALYLCASSLGTGGNTEAFFGQGTRLTVV.

This clone has just one count. V usage is TRBV11-3 and J usage is TRBJ2-7; TRBD1 aligns across 7 bases. V shed 0 bases and J 1 base; nucleotides not matched to a gene: 3. This CDR3 region has 15 residues. Per the germline V gene, CDR1 is SGHNT and CDR2 is YENEEA. The chain's CDR3 is CASSLDGTASYEQYF. The CDR3 DNA reads TGTGCCAGCAGCTTAGACGGGACAGCTTCCTACGAGCAGTACTTC.

The V call is TRBV4-3, the J call TRBJ2-7; 7 nucleotides line up with TRBD2. CDR1 LGHNA and CDR2 YSLEER come from the germline V gene. V lost 0 bases, J lost 3 bases, and 5 bases stayed unmatched. This CDR3 contains 15 residues. The CDR3 loop reads CASSQDHLADYEQYF. The DNA of the CDR3 is TGCGCCAGCAGCCAAGATCACCTAGCGGACTACGAGCAGTACTTC.

This clone was recorded at least ten times. This sequence joins TRBV2 and TRBJ2-7; 8 bases are shared with TRBD1. Trimming cost V 8 bases and J 6 bases; bases outside gene matches: 9. The CDR3 loop spans 13 amino acids. Germline CDR1 and CDR2: SNHLY and FYNNEI. The CDR3: CASGGTGYFEQYF. The CDR3 DNA reads as TGTGCCAGCGGAGGGACAGGATACTTCGAGCAGTACTTC.

The V and J genes are TRBV11-3 and TRBJ2-1; TRBD2 aligns across 8 bases. Germline V gene sequence: CDR1 SGHNT, CDR2 YENEEA. V shed 5 bases, J shed 0 bases, and the junction held 3 bases outside the gene matches. The CDR3 is made up of 15 amino acids. CDR3 residues: CASSLSGISYNEQFF. CDR3 nucleotide sequence: TGTGCCAGCAGCCTTAGCGGGATCTCCTACAATGAGCAGTTCTTC.

The V and J genes are TRBV7-2 and TRBJ1-4, with D hard to call. V lost 1 base to trimming and J lost 0 bases, with 9 bases between them. The CDR3 consists of 16 residues. The V gene's germline CDR1 is SGHTA and CDR2 FQGNSA. The CDR3 DNA is TGTGCCAGCAGCTTAGATCCCCTTGCAACTAATGAAAAACTGTTTTTT. This gives the protein CASSLDPLATNEKLFF.

CDR3: CASSQDSGGRAFEQFF. Written as DNA, the CDR3 is TGTGCCAGCAGCCAAGATTCCGGCGGGAGGGCCTTTGAGCAGTTCTTC. The chain is built from TRBV14 and TRBJ2-1, with 9 bases lining up with TRBD2. The CDR3 covers 16 residues. Trimming at V came to 0 bases and at J to 9 bases, leaving 9 bases not matched to a gene. Germline V gene sequence: CDR1 SGHDN, CDR2 FVKESK.

The chain has TRBV4-1 and TRBJ2-4; D tentatively fits TRBD1 or TRBD2 (6 bases each). The CDR3 length is 17 residues. The V gene's germline CDR1 is MGHRA and CDR2 YSYEKL. V lost 0 bases and J 5 bases, leaving 17 bases between the germline ends. Here the CDR3 reads CASSQDGGGLQENIQYF. The CDR3 DNA is TGCGCCAGCAGCCAAGACGGGGGCGGCCTTCAGGAAAACATTCAGTACTTC.

This chain uses TRBV7-8 with TRBJ1-1; 9 bases align to TRBD1. The CDR3 sequence is 17 residues long. V lost 4 bases and J lost 3; bases outside the gene matches: 12. CDR1 is SGHVS, CDR2 FQNEAQ, per germline. CDR3 coding DNA: TGTGCCAGCAGCTCCCCTTTACAGGGGGCGCAGGACACTGAAGCTTTCTTT. Its translation: CASSSPLQGAQDTEAFF. Full variable domain (remainder filled in from reference TRBV7-8 and TRBJ1-1): GAGVSQSPRYKVAKRGQDVALRCDPISGHVSLFWYQQALGQGPEFLTYFQNEAQLDKSGLPSDRFFAERPEGSVSTLKIQRTQQEDSAVYLCASSSPLQGAQDTEAFFGQGTRLTVV.

This clone appeared once. The chain recombines TRBV25-1 with TRBJ2-1, with TRBD2 as a possible D gene (5 bases). The CDR3 runs 14 residues. Germline V gene sequence: CDR1 MGHDK, CDR2 SYGVNS. Between the trimmed V and J ends, which lost 4 bases and 6 bases, there was a span of 13 bases. The CDR3 spells CASSGGSSINEQFF. DNA of the CDR3: TGTGCCAGCAGTGGAGGGAGCAGTATCAATGAGCAGTTCTTC.

The chain uses TRBV7-2 and TRBJ1-1; possibly TRBD1 for D (6 bases). Germline V lookup: CDR1 SGHTA, CDR2 FQGNSA. CDR3 length: 14 residues. V was trimmed by 5 bases and J by 1 base, leaving 11 bases between them. The CDR3 coding sequence is TGTGCCAGCAGCCTCGACAGGACGAACACTGAAGCTTTCTTT. Its translation is CASSLDRTNTEAFF. The whole variable domain, remainder taken from reference TRBV7-2 and TRBJ1-1, is GAGVSQSPSNKVTEKGKDVELRCDPISGHTALYWYRQSLGQGLEFLIYFQGNSAPDKSGLPSDRFSAERTGGSVSTLTIQRTQQEDSAVYLCASSLDRTNTEAFFGQGTRLTVV.

The table lists this clone with a few counts. V gene TRBV11-2 combines with J gene TRBJ2-2, with D possibly matching TRBD2 (6 bases). The length of the CDR3 is 14 residues. Germline V gives CDR1 SGHAT, CDR2 FQNNGV. Trimming pared 7 bases from V and 7 bases from J, leaving 16 bases between. DNA of the CDR3: TGTGCCAGCACTGGAGGGCTTGTGAACGGGGAGCTGTTTTTT. Translation gives CASTGGLVNGELFF.

J is TRBJ2-2 and V is TRBV2, with D possibly being TRBD1 (6 bases). The V gene lost 5 bases and the J gene lost 4 bases, with 11 bases spanning the gap. The CDR3 has 14 amino acids. Germline CDR1 and CDR2: SNHLY and FYNNEI. The DNA for the CDR3 is TGTGCCAGCAGTCCAGGGGTGGGCACCGGGGAGCTGTTTTTT. It specifies CASSPGVGTGELFF.